The text below deals with one T cell receptor (beta chain). The antigen is unknown. This entry belongs to a study of post-analysis software for immune sequencing data. The authors incorporated unique molecular identifiers into the TCR beta cDNA libraries. From the PCR reads, TCRdb called clonotypes with MiXCR, one entry per CDR3 protein. This table has hundreds of thousands of distinct CDR3 sequences, roughly two fifths appearing once. The study, taken as a whole, reports: Comparison of patients with controls showed about 5 TRBV segments more frequent in patients, TRBV5-6, TRBV5-1 and TRBV20-1 among them.

The CDR3 covers 15 residues. Trimming cost V 7 bases and J 5 bases; bases outside gene matches: 12. Sequenced: blood. This receptor was identified in a girl aged 10-17 years with multiple sclerosis. The V gene is TRBV12-3 or TRBV12-4, the J gene TRBJ2-3; 7 bases are a match to TRBD2. The CDR3: CASTGELAVGDTQYF. The CDR3 coding sequence is TGTGCCAGCACCGGGGAGCTAGCGGTAGGAGATACGCAGTATTTT.